This TCR beta chain was found in a study of OX40 agonist ivuxolimab in advanced cancers. About the research overall: Partial responses occurred in Three dose-escalation patients, one with hepatocellular carcinoma and two with cutaneous melanoma.

Germline V lookup: CDR1 MNHEY, CDR2 SVGAGI. Trimming took 6 bases from V and 8 from J, leaving 16 bases between them. The CDR3 has 13 residues. Findings and limits, study-wide: Not determined was the antigen specificity of the expanded peripheral T cells. Fewer expanded clones were found on average in CD4+ than in CD8+ T cells. Low levels of normalized T-cell clonal expansion also appeared in some nonresponders.

This table comes from immunoSEQ multiplex PCR, and its TCRdb copy is limited to in-frame clones, with some not included. The sample consists of 100,000 or so clones, about 88% of them appearing once. This clone came up a few times. What it binds is not known. V gene TRBV6-5 combines with J gene TRBJ1-2, with D possibly matching TRBD1 (6 bases). The sequence came from an adult with an advanced solid tumor such as melanoma, head and neck, liver or kidney cancer. The material was CD4+ or CD8+ T cells sorted from blood, obtained in a trial of the OX40 agonist ivuxolimab. The CDR3 is CASRTPLGGGYTF. As DNA, the CDR3 is TGTGCCAGCAGAACACCGCTAGGGGGAGGCTACACCTTC.